Presented here are 20 T cell receptor beta chains from one specimen sequenced in a study of OX40 agonist ivuxolimab in advanced cancers. Generated by immunoSEQ multiplex PCR, the TCRdb table keeps only in-frame clones and is missing some. The data show under 85,000 clones, 85% to 90% seen once. The source material was CD4+ or CD8+ T cells sorted from blood, sampled in a trial of the OX40 agonist ivuxolimab. The source is an adult with an advanced solid tumor such as melanoma, head and neck, liver or kidney cancer.

J is TRBJ1-3 and V is TRBV5-4; D ambiguous. The CDR3 extends over 16 amino acids. Trimming removed 0 bases at V and 4 bases at J, with 14 bases between. CDR1 is SGHNT and CDR2 is YYREEE in the germline V gene (reference sequence). CDR3 sequence (DNA): TGTGCCAGCAGCTTGGGAGCGAGTTACGACGGAAACACCATATATTTT. Its protein product is CASSLGASYDGNTIYF.

This clone was observed once. The chain carries TRBV27 and TRBJ1-1; TRBD1 matches 7 bases. Germline V lookup: CDR1 MNHEY, CDR2 SMNVEV (reference sequence). The CDR3 totals 15 residues. V gave up 3 bases and J gave up 0 bases; unmatched junction bases: 4. DNA for the CDR3: TGTGCCAGCAGTTTCGGGACAGAGGTGAACACTGAAGCTTTCTTT. Protein: CASSFGTEVNTEAFF.

This clone has just one count. The chain joins TRBV6-5 to TRBJ1-3, with D unresolved. Per germline, CDR1 MNHEY and CDR2 SVGAGI. This CDR3 has 13 amino acids. V was shortened by 6 bases and J by 4 bases, with 10 bases between the two germline ends. The CDR3 loop is CASSLGGGNTIYF. The CDR3 DNA follows: TGTGCCAGCAGCCTGGGAGGAGGAAACACCATATATTTT.

In this sample, this clone turned up once. The CDR3 region is CASSYTTSGITETQYF. In DNA, the CDR3 is TGTGCCAGCAGTTACACTACTAGCGGGATAACAGAGACCCAGTACTTC. The genes are TRBV6-5 and TRBJ2-5, with 10 bases that match TRBD2. Germline assignment: CDR1 MNHEY and CDR2 SVGAGI. This CDR3 is built from 16 residues. V lost 2 bases, J lost 4 bases, and 7 bases stayed unmatched.

J is TRBJ2-3 and V is TRBV19; D not resolved. Germline loops: CDR1 LNHDA, CDR2 SQIVND (reference sequence). Between the trimmed V and J ends, which lost 5 bases and 9 bases, there was a span of 9 bases. CDR3 size: 11 residues. This CDR3 is CASSQTGTQYF. CDR3 bases: TGTGCCAGTAGTCAGACCGGGACGCAGTATTTT.

In this sample, this clone turned up a few times. The chain recombines TRBV2 with TRBJ1-1; D is possibly TRBD1 (5 bases). The CDR3 covers 16 residues. V lost 4 bases to trimming and J lost 1 base, with 16 bases between them. Germline V gene data show CDR1 as SNHLY and CDR2 as FYNNEI. CDR3 sequence: CASSGGAPSQNTEAFF. The CDR3 coding sequence is TGTGCCAGCAGTGGAGGGGCCCCGTCGCAGAACACTGAAGCTTTCTTT. Using reference TRBV2 and TRBJ1-1 for the parts outside the CDR3, the full variable domain is EPEVTQTPSHQVTQMGQEVILRCVPISNHLYFYWYRQILGQKVEFLVSFYNNEISEKSEIFDDQFSVERPDGSNFTLKIRSTKLEDSAMYFCASSGGAPSQNTEAFFGQGTRLTVV.

The chain combines TRBV27 with TRBJ2-2; the D call may be TRBD1 or TRBD2 (5 bases each). V was shortened by 4 bases and J by 5 bases, with 14 bases between the two germline ends. From germline, CDR1 is MNHEY and CDR2 SMNVEV (reference sequence). CDR3 length: 15 residues. Written as DNA, the CDR3 is TGTGCCAGCAGTTCCCCGGGACGAGGGACCGGGGAGCTGTTTTTT. It codes for CASSSPGRGTGELFF.

The chain employs TRBV5-1 and TRBJ1-6; 11 bases map to TRBD1. J lost 7 bases, V lost 4 bases, and 4 bases had no gene match. CDR1 is SGHRS and CDR2 is YFSETQ in the germline V gene. The CDR3 is made up of 15 amino acids. The CDR3 loop is CASSRTGGGNSPLHF. Written as DNA, the CDR3 is TGCGCCAGCAGCAGGACAGGGGGCGGGAATTCACCCCTCCACTTT.

The chain carries TRBV7-9 and TRBJ2-3; D unclear. Trimming took off 1 base at V and 3 bases at J, with 17 bases between the two ends. The CDR3 is 17 residues long. Looked up from germline, CDR1 is SEHNR and CDR2 is FQNEAQ (reference sequence). The CDR3 coding sequence is TGTGCCAGCAGCTTAGAGGCAAACTACCCAGAGACAGATACGCAGTATTTT. Its protein is CASSLEANYPETDTQYF.

With respect to this clone: Additional DNA sequences in this sample encode the identical CDR3. V is TRBV7-2 and J is TRBJ1-2; no clear D. Germline V gene lookup returns CDR1 SGHTA and CDR2 FQGNSA. V was shortened by 4 bases and J by 4 bases, with 4 bases between the two germline ends. This CDR3 contains 11 residues. The CDR3 DNA is TGTGCCAGCAGCTCACCCTATGGCTACACCTTC. It translates to CASSSPYGYTF.

The chain combines TRBV5-1 with TRBJ2-7, with D possibly being TRBD1 or TRBD2 (5 bases each). Germline V lookup: CDR1 SGHRS, CDR2 YFSETQ. V was pared by 4 bases and J by 2 bases, with 13 bases between. This CDR3 is built from 14 residues. CDR3 amino acids: CASSAGTGTYEQYF. In nucleotides, the CDR3 is TGCGCCAGCAGCGCCGGGACCGGTACCTACGAGCAGTACTTC.

The V and J genes are TRBV7-2 and TRBJ1-1; D not resolved. From germline, CDR1 is SGHTA and CDR2 FQGNSA. This CDR3 region has 13 residues. The V end was cut by 6 bases, the J end by 2 bases, with 10 bases between. This CDR3 reads CASRRTGNTEAFF. For the CDR3, the DNA is TGTGCCAGCAGACGGACTGGTAACACTGAAGCTTTCTTT.

The chain links TRBV6-1 to TRBJ2-7; TRBD1 matches at 10 bases. This CDR3 has 15 amino acids. V lost 7 bases, J lost 0 bases, and 6 bases stayed unmatched. Germline V lookup: CDR1 MNHNS, CDR2 SASEGT. The CDR3 nucleotides read TGTGCCAGCATCCCGGGACAGGGGACCTCCTACGAGCAGTACTTC. Its protein is CASIPGQGTSYEQYF.

Points on this clone: Mismatch with germline at one junction end may stem from a read error. The chain links TRBV9 to TRBJ1-3; D gene uncertain. CDR3 length: 13 amino acids. The V gene's germline CDR1 is SGDLS and CDR2 YYNGEE. The CDR3 here is CASRGVSGSTIYF. DNA for the CDR3: TGTGCCAGCAGAGGAGTATCTGGAAGCACCATATATTTT.

The chain recombines TRBV29-1 with TRBJ1-1; maybe TRBD1 (5 bases). Germline V gene data show CDR1 as SQVTM and CDR2 as ANQGSEA. This CDR3 is built from 14 residues. Trimming stripped 4 bases from V and 4 bases from J, with 16 bases between. The CDR3 coding sequence is TGCAGCGTTGGGAGGCAGGGTCCGGGCACTGAAGCTTTCTTT. It is translated as CSVGRQGPGTEAFF.

The V and J genes are TRBV5-6 and TRBJ1-2; perhaps TRBD1 as D (6 bases). The V gene's germline CDR1 is SGHDT and CDR2 YYEEEE. V was trimmed by 1 base and J by 0 bases, leaving 16 bases between them. The CDR3 totals 17 residues. The CDR3 DNA follows: TGTGCCAGCAGCTTGAGGGGGATACCGATTTCTAACTATGGCTACACCTTC. Its protein product is CASSLRGIPISNYGYTF.

The V call is TRBV5-5, the J call TRBJ2-7; the match to TRBD1 covers 7 bases. Germline V lookup: CDR1 SGHKS, CDR2 YYEKEE (reference sequence). The CDR3 spans 16 residues. V lost 3 bases, J lost 1 base, and 10 bases stayed unmatched. The CDR3 region is CASSSYRGRSSYEQYF. CDR3 DNA: TGTGCCAGCAGCTCATACAGGGGCCGCTCTTCCTACGAGCAGTACTTC.

The CDR3 loop reads CASSYSIQQNTEAFF. CDR3 nucleotide sequence: TGTGCCAGCAGTTACTCGATCCAGCAGAACACTGAAGCTTTCTTT. The gene calls are TRBV6-6 and TRBJ1-1, with D unclear. Trimming removed 0 bases from V and 1 base from J, with 9 bases in between. The CDR3 is 15 residues long. Looked up from germline, CDR1 is MNHNY and CDR2 is SVGAGI (reference sequence).

The gene calls are TRBV7-2 and TRBJ1-1; D not resolved. The germline V gene encodes CDR1 SGHTA and CDR2 FQGNSA. The CDR3 length is 13 residues. Trimming took 5 bases from V and 6 from J, leaving 13 bases between them. CDR3 amino acids: CASSPMRDAEAFF. The CDR3 coding sequence is TGTGCCAGCAGCCCCATGAGGGATGCTGAAGCTTTCTTT.

This clone was seen more than once but under ten times. The chain combines TRBV6-6 with TRBJ1-5; D uncertain. Per the germline V gene, CDR1 is MNHNY and CDR2 is SVGAGI (reference sequence). The CDR3 runs 14 residues. V lost 2 bases and J 2 bases, leaving 7 bases between the germline ends. CDR3 sequence reads: CASSYGIGNQPQHF. CDR3 sequence (DNA): TGTGCCAGCAGTTACGGGATCGGCAATCAGCCCCAGCATTTT.